The T cell receptor beta chain described here comes from a study of radiation and T cells in renal cell carcinoma (TCRdb year 2020). General notes on the study: The samples were drawn from a clinical trial, where primary renal cell carcinomas were treated with 15 Gy of stereotactic body radiation therapy and then removed by nephrectomy 4 weeks afterward. In total, 50 to 60 samples underwent TCR beta sequencing: some 25 tumors plus 27 peripheral blood samples. Across all 50 or so samples, 4,016,671 unique CDR3 nucleotide sequences, encoding 2 million to 3 million unique CDR3 amino acid sequences, were identified. Overall study results and their limits: Blood repertoire dynamics were not followed beyond 4 weeks after treatment. Top tumor clonotypes rose in blood from baseline to 2 weeks post-radiation, then contracted by 4 weeks, suggesting transient expansion of tumor-resident clones. Because pretreatment tumor biopsies were not available, the study could not determine whether clonotypes were already present within the tumor at baseline. Because the trial had a single-armed design, the trial could not examine how radiation dose or scheduling affected the TCR repertoire.

V is clipped by 0 bases and J by 4 bases, and the sequence between their germline boundaries is 11 bases long. The CDR3 covers 15 residues, taking in both the cysteine and the phenylalanine. Only CDR3 DNA is held: 45 bases, read in frame from base 1. As encoded in the germline V gene, CDR1 is SGHTS while CDR2 is YDEGEE. Note on this clone: Its antigen specificity is not known. Base qualities are not provided; no much larger clone lies one nucleotide away.

The immunoSEQ kit was used, according to the manufacturer's recommendations, to generate TCR beta libraries from genomic DNA. To prepare the libraries, a first multiplex PCR with proprietary primers was run, followed by a second PCR that added unique barcodes, and a bead cleanup was done after each round. A positive control reaction and a negative control reaction, both provided in the kit, were run with every batch of samples. The final libraries were assessed on an Agilent 4200 TapeStation D1000 ScreenTape, pooled by volume, and quantified by qPCR. Sequencing was performed on an Illumina NextSeq500 using a MidOutput 150-cycle cartridge, with 156 Read1 cycles, 15 Index1 cycles, and the kit custom primers. The pooled library was loaded at 0.8 to 1 pM, and roughly 20% PhiX control was spiked in. On the study's bioinformatics: The vendor-processed data were analyzed in R, and a clonotype was defined as all T cells that share the same CDR3 nucleotide sequence. For clone abundance analyses, frequencies were normalized to the 10,000 most abundant clones in each sample. Public T cell clones, averaging fewer than five per sample, were removed before analysis. An abundance difference of at least 32-fold between compartments was the criterion for calling clonotypes tumor-enriched or baseline blood-enriched. A beta-binomial differential abundance model was used to identify clonotypes that were expanded or contracted between blood time points. Similarity between tumor and blood repertoires was quantified using the Baroni-Urbani and Buser coefficient, and groups were compared with two-tailed Wilcoxon tests in R. This immuneACCESS table, as held by TCRdb, lists in-frame sequences with V and J called but not all clones. Of the missing ones, under half trace to an unresolved V gene in checked studies; the others have no known cause. That table furnishes V, J and clone size, whereas the DNA furnished D and trimming. Across this sample there are around 86,000 clones, with 65% to 90% seen only once. The biggest ten clones account for about 22% of the sample.

The sample's time point label, in plain terms: blood 2 weeks post-SBRT. The treatment or condition label for this specimen denotes: 15 Gy SBRT to primary tumor, nephrectomy 4 weeks later. To follow tumor-enriched clonotypes, serial peripheral blood was collected from radiation-treated patients at baseline and at 2 weeks and 4 weeks after SBRT. Every patient's renal cell carcinoma showed clear cell pathology. Genomic DNA for TCR sequencing was prepared using the QIAamp DNA Blood Mini Kit (Qiagen). The analyses included just those samples that passed every quality control check. The input for sequencing was blood, taken from a patient whose treatment included radiotherapy and nephrectomy. This TCR derives from a woman in her forties or fifties with renal cell carcinoma. The chain was built from TRBV5-8 and TRBJ2-1; the D gene is possibly TRBD2, with 6 bases matching. CDR3 protein: CASSLVAGRYNEQFF. The sequence in DNA is TGTGCCAGCAGCTTGGTTGCGGGGCGATACAATGAGCAGTTCTTC.